This entry concerns a single T cell receptor (beta chain). This record belongs to a study of blood T cell repertoires in COVID-19. Across the study: Sample material is recorded as cDNA or gDNA derived from T cells, B-cell-depleted T cells, or PBMCs.

Produced via immunoSEQ multiplex PCR; TCRdb's table is partial and in-frame only. Of some 140,000 clones in the sample, roughly 84% were seen once. The TCR originated in a man aged 60 to 75 with COVID-19, enrolled during active disease. The sequenced sample consisted of peripheral blood.

As DNA, the CDR3 is TGTGCCAGCAGCTATTATCGGACAGGGGACTATGGCTACACCTTC. Protein sequence: CASSYYRTGDYGYTF. The chain links TRBV7-2 to TRBJ1-2; 9 nucleotides match TRBD1. CDR1 and CDR2 from the germline V gene are SGHTA and FQGNSA. The trim removed 4 bases at V and 3 bases at J, leaving 6 bases unmatched. This CDR3 has 15 residues.